This TCR beta chain originates from a study of blood T cell repertoires in COVID-19. Background on the study: The United States, Italy and Spain supplied acute and convalescent COVID-19 samples. Nucleic acid was either cDNA or gDNA, and it came from T cells, B-cell-depleted T cells, or PBMCs.

Authors' data handling: Researchers report that nucleated cell counts were estimated from reference gene primer amplification. Measured with immunoSEQ multiplex PCR; TCRdb has only the in-frame clones, and not every one. For V, J and clone size, that table is used; D and trimming come from the DNA. Of 120,000 to 150,000 clones in the sample, 70% to 90% are singletons; the top ten hold less than 2%. The CDR3 has 15 residues. Germline V CDR1 and CDR2: LNHDA, SQIVND (reference sequence). Trimming at V came to 6 bases and at J to 4 bases, leaving 10 bases not matched to a gene. This receptor was obtained from a woman aged 60-70 years with acute or convalescent COVID-19. The sequencing input was peripheral blood. The V gene is TRBV19, the J gene TRBJ2-7; TRBD1 matches 9 bases. As DNA, the CDR3 is TGTGCCAGTAGCCCAGGACAGGGGAGTAATTACGAGCAGTACTTC. This encodes CASSPGQGSNYEQYF.